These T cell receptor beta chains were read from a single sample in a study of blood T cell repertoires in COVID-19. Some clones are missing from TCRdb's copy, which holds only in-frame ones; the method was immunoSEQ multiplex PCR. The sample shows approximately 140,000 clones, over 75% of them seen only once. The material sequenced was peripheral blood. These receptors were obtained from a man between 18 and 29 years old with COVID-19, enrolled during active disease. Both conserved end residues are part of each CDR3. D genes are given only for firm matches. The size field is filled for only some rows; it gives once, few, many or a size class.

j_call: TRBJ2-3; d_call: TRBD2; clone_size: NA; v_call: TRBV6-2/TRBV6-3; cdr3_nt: TGTGCCAGCAGCGTGACCTTAGCGGGAGGTAACGATACGCAGTATTTT; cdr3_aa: CASSVTLAGGNDTQYF
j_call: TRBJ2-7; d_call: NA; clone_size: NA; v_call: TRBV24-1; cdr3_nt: TGTGCCACCAGTTACGGGAGCTCCTACGAGCAGTACTTC; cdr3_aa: CATSYGSSYEQYF
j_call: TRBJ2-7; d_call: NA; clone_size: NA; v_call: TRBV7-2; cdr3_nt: TGTGCCAGCAGCCCAGAGGTATCGGGACTTTGGGAGCAGTACTTC; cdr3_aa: CASSPEVSGLWEQYF
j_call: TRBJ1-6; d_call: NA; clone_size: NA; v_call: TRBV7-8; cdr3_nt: TGTGCCAGCAGCCGCGATGGGCAGAGCTCCTATAATTCACCCCTCCACTTT; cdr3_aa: CASSRDGQSSYNSPLHF
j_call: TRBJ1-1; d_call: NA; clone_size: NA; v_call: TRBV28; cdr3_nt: TGTGCCAGCTACCCCGTGAAGTCTTTTAGGGACATGAACACTGAAGCTTTCTTT; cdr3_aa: CASYPVKSFRDMNTEAFF
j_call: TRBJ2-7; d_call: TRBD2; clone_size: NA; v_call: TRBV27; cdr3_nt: TGTGCCAGCAGTTACGGGGGGGCCTACGAGCAGTACTTC; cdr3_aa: CASSYGGAYEQYF
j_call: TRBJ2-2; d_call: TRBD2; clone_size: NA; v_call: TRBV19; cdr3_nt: TGTGCCAGTAAAAGCGGGAGGAGTACCGGGGAGCTGTTTTTT; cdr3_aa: CASKSGRSTGELFF
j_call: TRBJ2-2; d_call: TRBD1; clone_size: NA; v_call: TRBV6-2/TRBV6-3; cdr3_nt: TGTGCCAGCAGTTATGCCCCAGGGACAGGGACAATTACCGGGGAGCTGTTTTTT; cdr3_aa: CASSYAPGTGTITGELFF
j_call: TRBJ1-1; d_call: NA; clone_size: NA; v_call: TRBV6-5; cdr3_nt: TGTGCCAGCAGTCGGACATCTGGCACTGAAGCTTTCTTT; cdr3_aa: CASSRTSGTEAFF
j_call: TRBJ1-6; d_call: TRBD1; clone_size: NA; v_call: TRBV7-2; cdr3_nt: TGTGCCAGCAGCTCGTACAGGGGGAATGGATCACCCCTCCACTTT; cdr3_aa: CASSSYRGNGSPLHF
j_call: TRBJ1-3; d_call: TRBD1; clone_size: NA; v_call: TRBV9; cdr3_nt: TGTGCCAGCAGCGGTGGGGACAGGGGAAACACCATATATTTT; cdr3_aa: CASSGGDRGNTIYF
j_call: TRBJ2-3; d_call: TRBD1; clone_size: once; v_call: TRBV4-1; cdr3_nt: TGCGCCAGCAGCAACCGGGACAGGGAATCCACAGATACGCAGTATTTT; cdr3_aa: CASSNRDRESTDTQYF
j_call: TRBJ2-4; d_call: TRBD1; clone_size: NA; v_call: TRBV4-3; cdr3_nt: TGCGCCAGCAGCCAAGACGGGCGGGACAGGGGCATTCAGTACTTC; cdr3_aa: CASSQDGRDRGIQYF
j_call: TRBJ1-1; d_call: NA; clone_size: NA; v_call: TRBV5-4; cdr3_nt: TGTGCCAGCAGCTTAGGGGTAATGAACACTGAAGCTTTCTTT; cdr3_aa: CASSLGVMNTEAFF
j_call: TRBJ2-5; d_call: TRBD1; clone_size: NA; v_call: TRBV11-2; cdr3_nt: TGTGCCAGCAGCTTTGGGGCCGTCAGGGGGTCGGGGGAGACCCAGTACTTC; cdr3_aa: CASSFGAVRGSGETQYF
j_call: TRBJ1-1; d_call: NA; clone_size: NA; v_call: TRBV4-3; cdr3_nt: TGCGCCAGCAGCCAAGACCGACAAGGGGGGAACACTGAAGCTTTCTTT; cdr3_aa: CASSQDRQGGNTEAFF
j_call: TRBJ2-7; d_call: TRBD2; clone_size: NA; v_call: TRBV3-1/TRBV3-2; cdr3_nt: TGTGCCAGCAGCCAGTGGGAGGGGTACGAGCAGTACTTC; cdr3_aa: CASSQWEGYEQYF
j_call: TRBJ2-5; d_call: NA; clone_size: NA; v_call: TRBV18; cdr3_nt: TGTGCCAGCTCACCATGGCGCGCGGGGTTCCAAGAGACCCAGTACTTC; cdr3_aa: CASSPWRAGFQETQYF
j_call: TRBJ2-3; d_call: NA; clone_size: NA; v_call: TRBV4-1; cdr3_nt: TGCGCCAGCAGCCAAGGTCCAGGGCCCACAGATACGCAGTATTTT; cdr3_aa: CASSQGPGPTDTQYF
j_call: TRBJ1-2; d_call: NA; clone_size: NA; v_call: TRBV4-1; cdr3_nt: TGCGCCAGCAGCCAAGATCCCGGGGTCGGCTACACCTTC; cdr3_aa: CASSQDPGVGYTF
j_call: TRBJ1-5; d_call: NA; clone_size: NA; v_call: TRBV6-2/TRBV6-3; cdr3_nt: TGTGCCAGCAGTTACTCGGCAGGGGTAAAGCATTTT; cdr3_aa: CASSYSAGVKHF
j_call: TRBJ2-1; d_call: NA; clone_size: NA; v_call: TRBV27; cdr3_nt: TGTGCCAGCAGTTATGGAGGGGGCGATGAGCAGTTCTTC; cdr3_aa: CASSYGGGDEQFF
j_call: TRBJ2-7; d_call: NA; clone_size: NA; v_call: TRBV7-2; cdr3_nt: TGTGCCAGCAGCTTAGGGTTAGCCTTTTCCTACGAGCAGTACTTC; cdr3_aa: CASSLGLAFSYEQYF
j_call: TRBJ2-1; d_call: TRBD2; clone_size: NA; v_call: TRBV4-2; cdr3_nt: TGTGCCAGCAGCCTTCGACTAGCGGGGGACAATGAGCAGTTCTTC; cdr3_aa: CASSLRLAGDNEQFF
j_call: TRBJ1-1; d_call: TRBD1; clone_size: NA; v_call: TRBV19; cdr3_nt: TGTGCCAGTGCCCGGGACAGGGGGAGGACTGAAGCTTTCTTT; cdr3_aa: CASARDRGRTEAFF
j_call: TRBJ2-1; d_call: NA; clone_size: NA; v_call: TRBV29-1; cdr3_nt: TGCAGCGTTCCCCAGGGGGGAGGTGAGCAGTTCTTC; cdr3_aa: CSVPQGGGEQFF
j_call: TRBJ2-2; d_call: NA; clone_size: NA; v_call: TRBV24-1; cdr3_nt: TGTGCCACCAGTGATTTCCCTCCGAACACCGGGGAGCTGTTTTTT; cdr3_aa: CATSDFPPNTGELFF
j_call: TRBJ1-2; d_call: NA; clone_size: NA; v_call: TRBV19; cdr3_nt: TGTGCCAGTAGTATCCGCTCTGCGGCAGGGCTTCAATTTAACTATGGCTACACCTTC; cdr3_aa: CASSIRSAAGLQFNYGYTF
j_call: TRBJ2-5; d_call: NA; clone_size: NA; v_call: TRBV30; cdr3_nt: TGTGCCTGGAGTATAGGAGGGAGAGAGACCCAGTACTTC; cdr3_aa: CAWSIGGRETQYF
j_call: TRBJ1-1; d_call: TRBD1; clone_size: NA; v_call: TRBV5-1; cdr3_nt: TGCGCCAGCAGCACCTTGGGACAGGGGGCGAACACTGAAGCTTTCTTT; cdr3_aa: CASSTLGQGANTEAFF
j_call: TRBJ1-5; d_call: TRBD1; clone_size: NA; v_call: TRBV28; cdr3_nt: TGTGCCGTACAGGGGGCGAGCAATCAGCCCCAGCATTTT; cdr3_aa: CAVQGASNQPQHF
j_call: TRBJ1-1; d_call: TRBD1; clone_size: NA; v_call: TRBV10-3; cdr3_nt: TGTGCCATCGGGGGGACAGAGAACACTGAAGCTTTCTTT; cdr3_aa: CAIGGTENTEAFF
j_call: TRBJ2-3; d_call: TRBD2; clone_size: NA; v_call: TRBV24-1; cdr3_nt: TGTGCCACCAGTGATCCCGGGACTAGCGGGAGGGATACGCAGTATTTT; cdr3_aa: CATSDPGTSGRDTQYF
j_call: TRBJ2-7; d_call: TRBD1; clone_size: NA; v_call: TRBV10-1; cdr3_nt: TGCGCCAGCAGTCGAGGGGGGACAGGGGGCTACGAGCAGTACTTC; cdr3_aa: CASSRGGTGGYEQYF
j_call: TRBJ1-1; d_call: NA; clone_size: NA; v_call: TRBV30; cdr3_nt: TGTGCCTGGGACGAATATACAAGTGAAGCTTTCTTT; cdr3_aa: CAWDEYTSEAFF
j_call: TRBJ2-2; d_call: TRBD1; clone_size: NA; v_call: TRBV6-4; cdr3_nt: TGTGCCAGAACAGGGGGCCCCAGCACCGGGGAGCTGTTTTTT; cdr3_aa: CARTGGPSTGELFF
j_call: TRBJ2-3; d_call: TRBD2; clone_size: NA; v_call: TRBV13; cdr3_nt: TGTGCCAGCAGCGAGACTAGCGGGAATAGAGATACGCAGTATTTT; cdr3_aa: CASSETSGNRDTQYF
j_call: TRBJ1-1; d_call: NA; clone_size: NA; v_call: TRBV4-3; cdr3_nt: TGCGCCAGCAGCCCCCTACTTATGTACACTGAAGCTTTCTTT; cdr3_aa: CASSPLLMYTEAFF
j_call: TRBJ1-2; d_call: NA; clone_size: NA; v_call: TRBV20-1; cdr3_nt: TGCAGTGCTAGTGGCGACTACCTACAGGGCCGCGATGGCTACACCTTC; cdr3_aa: CSASGDYLQGRDGYTF
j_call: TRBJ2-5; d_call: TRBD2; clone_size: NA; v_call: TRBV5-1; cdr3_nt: TGCGCCAGCAGCTTAGCGGGAGTCCCCCAAGAGACCCAGTACTTC; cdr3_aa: CASSLAGVPQETQYF
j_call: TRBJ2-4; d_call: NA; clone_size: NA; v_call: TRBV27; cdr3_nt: TGTGCCAGCAGTTTATCGTTTCTGGAGAGGCGCAACATTCAGTACTTC; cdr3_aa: CASSLSFLERRNIQYF
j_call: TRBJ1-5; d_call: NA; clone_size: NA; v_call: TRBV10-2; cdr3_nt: TGCGCCAGCAGTGAAGGTGCTGGACAGAACAATCAGCCCCAGCATTTT; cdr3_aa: CASSEGAGQNNQPQHF
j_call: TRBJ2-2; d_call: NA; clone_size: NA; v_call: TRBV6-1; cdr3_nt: TGTGCCAGCAGTGAAACCGCGGGCACCGGGGAGCTGTTTTTT; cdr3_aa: CASSETAGTGELFF
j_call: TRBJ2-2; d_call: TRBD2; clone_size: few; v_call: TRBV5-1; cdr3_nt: TGCGCCAGCAGCTTGGTCCCTCGGGAGGGAACCGGGGAGCTGTTTTTT; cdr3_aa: CASSLVPREGTGELFF
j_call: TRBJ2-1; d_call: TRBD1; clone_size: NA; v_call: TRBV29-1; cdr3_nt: TGCAGCGTTGTTCGGACAGGAGGCATGGAGCAGTTCTTC; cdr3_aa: CSVVRTGGMEQFF
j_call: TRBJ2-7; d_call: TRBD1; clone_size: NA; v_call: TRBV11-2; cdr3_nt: TGTGCCAGCAGTAGGGGCCAGGGGGCCTACGAGCAGTACTTC; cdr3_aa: CASSRGQGAYEQYF
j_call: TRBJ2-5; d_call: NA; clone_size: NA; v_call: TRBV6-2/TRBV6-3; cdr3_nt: TGTGCCAGCAGCCAAGTCGGGAATGGAGAGACCCAGTACTTC; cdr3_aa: CASSQVGNGETQYF
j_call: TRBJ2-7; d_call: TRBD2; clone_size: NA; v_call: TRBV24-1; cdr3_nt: TGTGCCACCAGTGACCTGGGAGGGAACTCCTACGAGCAGTACTTC; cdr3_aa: CATSDLGGNSYEQYF
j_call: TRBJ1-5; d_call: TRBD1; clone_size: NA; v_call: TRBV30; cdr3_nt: TGTGCCTGGAGTGGACAGGGAGGTCAGCCCCAGCATTTT; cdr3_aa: CAWSGQGGQPQHF
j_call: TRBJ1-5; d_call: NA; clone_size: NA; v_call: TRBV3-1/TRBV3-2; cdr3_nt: TGTGCCAGCAGCCCGAACAGGGCCGGCGCGGCCCAGCATTTT; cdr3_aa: CASSPNRAGAAQHF
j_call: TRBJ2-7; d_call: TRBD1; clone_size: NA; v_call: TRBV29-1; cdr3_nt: TGCAGCGTTTGGACAGGCGGCTCCTACGAGCAGTACTTC; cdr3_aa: CSVWTGGSYEQYF
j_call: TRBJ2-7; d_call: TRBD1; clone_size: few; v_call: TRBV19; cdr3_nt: TGTGCCAGTAGTATGGGACAGCACTACGAGCAGTACTTC; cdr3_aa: CASSMGQHYEQYF
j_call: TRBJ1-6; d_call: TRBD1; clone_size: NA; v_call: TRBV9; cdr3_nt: TGTGCCAGCAGCGGATCGGACAGGGGGAATTGGGGTAATTCACCCCTCCACTTT; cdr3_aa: CASSGSDRGNWGNSPLHF
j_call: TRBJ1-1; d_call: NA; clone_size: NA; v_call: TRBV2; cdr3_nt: TGTGCCAGCGCACCTAGGGGGGGGAACACTGAAGCTTTCTTT; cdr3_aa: CASAPRGGNTEAFF
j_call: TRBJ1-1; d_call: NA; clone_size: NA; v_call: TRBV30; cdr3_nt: TGTGCCTGGACCCGTACCCCTGAGGACACTGAAGCTTTCTTT; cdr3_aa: CAWTRTPEDTEAFF
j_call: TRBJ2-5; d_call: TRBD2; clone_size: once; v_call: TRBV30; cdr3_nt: TGTGCCTGGAGTGTATTGGGCTATGGAGGACTAGCGGGAAGAGAGACCCAGTACTTC; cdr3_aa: CAWSVLGYGGLAGRETQYF
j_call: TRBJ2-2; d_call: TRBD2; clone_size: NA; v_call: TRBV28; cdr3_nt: TGTGCCAGCACCCCTAGCGGCACCGGGGAGCTGTTTTTT; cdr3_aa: CASTPSGTGELFF
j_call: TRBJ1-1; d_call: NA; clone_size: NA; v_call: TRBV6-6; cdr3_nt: TGTGCCAGCAGTTATGAGCGGGCGGCTTTCTTT; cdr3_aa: CASSYERAAFF
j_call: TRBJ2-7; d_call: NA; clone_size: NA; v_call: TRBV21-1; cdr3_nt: TGTGCCAGCAGCACCCCCGGGACAGGGGGCGAGCAGTACTTC; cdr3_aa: CASSTPGTGGEQYF